Listed below are T cell receptor beta chains from one sample, sequenced in a study of control samples from healthy donors and cancer patients. The table came from immunoSEQ multiplex PCR; TCRdb's copy has only in-frame clones and leaves some out. The top ten clones hold about 6% of a sample with about 69,000 clones, roughly 89% of them seen once. Sequencing used PBMCs. The receptors here all came from a man aged 55 to 70 with colorectal cancer. The CDR3 runs from the conserved cysteine through the conserved F or W. Each record gives: V gene, clone size, D gene, J gene, CDR3 DNA, CDR3 protein. A D gene is named only where the DNA matches it firmly. Size is stated for part of the rows, as once, few or many counts, or as a class when the clone is expanded.

v_gene: TRBV7-6
abundance: -
d_gene: TRBD1
j_gene: TRBJ2-3
CDR3nt: TGTGCCAGCAGCTTAGATCTGGGACAGAGCACAGATACGCAGTATTTT
CDR3aa: CASSLDLGQSTDTQYF

v_gene: TRBV7-9
abundance: few
d_gene: -
j_gene: TRBJ1-5
CDR3nt: TGTGCCACGTGGGGGGGGTTGAGCAATCAGCCCCAGCATTTT
CDR3aa: CATWGGLSNQPQHF

v_gene: TRBV9
abundance: -
d_gene: TRBD1
j_gene: TRBJ2-6
CDR3nt: TGTGCCAGCAGCGCGACAGGGGGCTCTGGGGCCAACGTCCTGACTTTC
CDR3aa: CASSATGGSGANVLTF

v_gene: TRBV7-2
abundance: -
d_gene: -
j_gene: TRBJ2-1
CDR3nt: TGTGCCAGCAGCTTCGGGACTCTCAATGAGCAGTTCTTC
CDR3aa: CASSFGTLNEQFF

v_gene: TRBV18
abundance: -
d_gene: -
j_gene: TRBJ1-3
CDR3nt: TGTGCCAGCTCCCCCGAGGGGCACTCTGGAAACACCATATATTTT
CDR3aa: CASSPEGHSGNTIYF

v_gene: TRBV12-3/TRBV12-4
abundance: -
d_gene: -
j_gene: TRBJ2-7
CDR3nt: TGTGCCAGCAGTTTTGGGCAGTCCTACGAGCAGTACTTC
CDR3aa: CASSFGQSYEQYF

v_gene: TRBV6-1
abundance: -
d_gene: -
j_gene: TRBJ2-1
CDR3nt: TGTGCCAGCAGTGACCGCGCCTACAATGAGCAGTTCTTC
CDR3aa: CASSDRAYNEQFF

v_gene: TRBV19
abundance: -
d_gene: TRBD1
j_gene: TRBJ2-2
CDR3nt: TGTGCCAGTAGCCAGGGACAGTCACCCACCGGGGAGCTGTTTTTT
CDR3aa: CASSQGQSPTGELFF

v_gene: TRBV27
abundance: -
d_gene: -
j_gene: TRBJ2-5
CDR3nt: TGTGCCAGCAGTTTAAATTTGAGGGGCCGGGAGACCCAGTACTTC
CDR3aa: CASSLNLRGRETQYF

v_gene: TRBV6-5
abundance: -
d_gene: -
j_gene: TRBJ2-3
CDR3nt: TGTGCCAGCAGTTACTCGGGTGTCACAGATACGCAGTATTTT
CDR3aa: CASSYSGVTDTQYF

v_gene: TRBV5-1
abundance: -
d_gene: TRBD1
j_gene: TRBJ2-7
CDR3nt: TGCGCCAGCAGCCCTCGGACAGGGTTTGGCTCCTACGAGCAGTACTTC
CDR3aa: CASSPRTGFGSYEQYF

v_gene: TRBV29-1
abundance: -
d_gene: -
j_gene: TRBJ2-1
CDR3nt: TGCAGCGTCACCGGTGGCGGTACCTACAATGAGCAGTTCTTC
CDR3aa: CSVTGGGTYNEQFF

v_gene: TRBV28
abundance: once
d_gene: -
j_gene: TRBJ2-7
CDR3nt: TGTGCCAGCAGTTTAGATGAGGGGTTCGAGCAGTACTTC
CDR3aa: CASSLDEGFEQYF

v_gene: TRBV5-1
abundance: -
d_gene: -
j_gene: TRBJ2-1
CDR3nt: TGCGCCAGCAGCCCCACCCTGACAGGAAAGAATGAGCAGTTCTTC
CDR3aa: CASSPTLTGKNEQFF

v_gene: TRBV28
abundance: -
d_gene: -
j_gene: TRBJ1-3
CDR3nt: TGTGCCATCAGCGAAGGGGCGTTCGGGCCTCTTAGATATTTT
CDR3aa: CAISEGAFGPLRYF

v_gene: TRBV7-6
abundance: -
d_gene: -
j_gene: TRBJ2-7
CDR3nt: TGTGCCAGCAGCTTAGGGCGCCTCCGGGGAGCCTACGAGCAGTACTTC
CDR3aa: CASSLGRLRGAYEQYF

v_gene: TRBV7-8
abundance: -
d_gene: -
j_gene: TRBJ2-2
CDR3nt: TGTGCCAGCAGCCGTAGGGACACCGGGGAGCTGTTTTTT
CDR3aa: CASSRRDTGELFF

v_gene: TRBV27
abundance: -
d_gene: TRBD2
j_gene: TRBJ2-7
CDR3nt: TGTGCCAGCAGTTTGGGACTAGCGGGGTTCTACGAGCAGTACTTC
CDR3aa: CASSLGLAGFYEQYF

v_gene: TRBV11-3
abundance: -
d_gene: TRBD2
j_gene: TRBJ2-4
CDR3nt: TGTGCCAGCAGTAGCGGGTACGATGCCAAAAACATTCAGTACTTC
CDR3aa: CASSSGYDAKNIQYF

v_gene: TRBV21-1
abundance: -
d_gene: -
j_gene: TRBJ2-1
CDR3nt: TGCGCCAGCAGCAAAGTAAGCGGGGATAATGAGCAGTTCTTC
CDR3aa: CASSKVSGDNEQFF

v_gene: TRBV7-2
abundance: once
d_gene: TRBD2
j_gene: TRBJ2-3
CDR3nt: TGTGCCAGCAGCTTACATTTAACTAGCGGGGGGCGCTCAGATACGCAGTATTTT
CDR3aa: CASSLHLTSGGRSDTQYF

v_gene: TRBV7-9
abundance: -
d_gene: TRBD1
j_gene: TRBJ1-1
CDR3nt: TGTGCCAGCAGCCCCGCAGGGGGGCAGCGAACGATGAACACTGAAGCTTTCTTT
CDR3aa: CASSPAGGQRTMNTEAFF

v_gene: TRBV4-2
abundance: -
d_gene: -
j_gene: TRBJ2-7
CDR3nt: TGTGCCAGCAGCCAAGCGGGGGGCCCCCTCGAGCAGTACTTC
CDR3aa: CASSQAGGPLEQYF

v_gene: TRBV7-2
abundance: -
d_gene: TRBD2
j_gene: TRBJ2-1
CDR3nt: TGTGCCAGCAGCTTAGGACTAGCGACGGATGAGCAGTTCTTC
CDR3aa: CASSLGLATDEQFF

v_gene: TRBV19
abundance: few
d_gene: TRBD1
j_gene: TRBJ1-2
CDR3nt: TGTGCCAGTAGTAGGTTGGACAGGGGCCGGAACTATGGCTACACCTTC
CDR3aa: CASSRLDRGRNYGYTF

v_gene: TRBV6-2/TRBV6-3
abundance: -
d_gene: -
j_gene: TRBJ2-5
CDR3nt: TGTGCCAGCAGTTATTGGGGGTTTCAAGAGACTCAGTACTTC
CDR3aa: CASSYWGFQETQYF

v_gene: TRBV6-5
abundance: once
d_gene: TRBD2
j_gene: TRBJ2-1
CDR3nt: TGTGCCAGCAGGGCTCCTAGCGGGGGTGGATATGAGCAGTTCTTC
CDR3aa: CASRAPSGGGYEQFF

v_gene: TRBV3-1/TRBV3-2
abundance: -
d_gene: -
j_gene: TRBJ1-4
CDR3nt: TGTGCCAGCAGCCAAGGGCGGAGGGGACGGGAGAGTGAAAAACTGTTTTTT
CDR3aa: CASSQGRRGRESEKLFF

v_gene: TRBV18
abundance: -
d_gene: -
j_gene: TRBJ2-7
CDR3nt: TGTGCCAGCTCACCACAGAAAGGTCAGGGCGAGCAGTACTTC
CDR3aa: CASSPQKGQGEQYF

v_gene: TRBV5-1
abundance: -
d_gene: -
j_gene: TRBJ2-3
CDR3nt: TGCGCCAGCAGCTTGGGGCAGTTGGAGGATACGCAGTATTTT
CDR3aa: CASSLGQLEDTQYF

v_gene: TRBV6-5
abundance: once
d_gene: TRBD1
j_gene: TRBJ1-5
CDR3nt: TGTGCCAGCAACGACAGGGGTGGCAATCAGCCCCAGCATTTT
CDR3aa: CASNDRGGNQPQHF

v_gene: TRBV19
abundance: -
d_gene: -
j_gene: TRBJ1-2
CDR3nt: TGTGCCAGCGCCTCGGGGGTCTCCTATGGCTACACCTTC
CDR3aa: CASASGVSYGYTF

v_gene: TRBV28
abundance: -
d_gene: -
j_gene: TRBJ2-6
CDR3nt: TGTGCCAGCAGTCTCCACTCGACGGGGGCCAACGTCCTGACTTTC
CDR3aa: CASSLHSTGANVLTF

v_gene: TRBV3-1/TRBV3-2
abundance: -
d_gene: -
j_gene: TRBJ2-2
CDR3nt: TGTGCCAGCAGCCACATTTACACCGGGGAGCTGTTTTTT
CDR3aa: CASSHIYTGELFF

v_gene: TRBV6-6
abundance: -
d_gene: -
j_gene: TRBJ1-5
CDR3nt: TGTGCCAGCAGTCACCGCAGGCAGCCCCAGCATTTT
CDR3aa: CASSHRRQPQHF

v_gene: TRBV12-3/TRBV12-4
abundance: -
d_gene: -
j_gene: TRBJ1-5
CDR3nt: TGTGCCGTGCGGTTGGGCCCCAATCAGCCCCAGCATTTT
CDR3aa: CAVRLGPNQPQHF

v_gene: TRBV28
abundance: -
d_gene: -
j_gene: TRBJ2-3
CDR3nt: TGTGCCAGCAACCCCTCAGCGGGAGATACGCAGTATTTT
CDR3aa: CASNPSAGDTQYF

v_gene: TRBV5-6
abundance: -
d_gene: TRBD1
j_gene: TRBJ1-2
CDR3nt: TGTGCCAGCAGCTCCACAGGGGGGATTAACTATGGCTACACCTTC
CDR3aa: CASSSTGGINYGYTF

v_gene: TRBV2
abundance: -
d_gene: -
j_gene: TRBJ1-2
CDR3nt: TGTGCCAGCGGCTCCGGGACACAGGGTGGCTACACCTTC
CDR3aa: CASGSGTQGGYTF

v_gene: TRBV3-1/TRBV3-2
abundance: -
d_gene: TRBD1
j_gene: TRBJ1-2
CDR3nt: TGTGCCAGCAGCTCCTTGGGGGACAGGGCAGGGGGCTACACCTTC
CDR3aa: CASSSLGDRAGGYTF

v_gene: TRBV6-5
abundance: -
d_gene: -
j_gene: TRBJ1-5
CDR3nt: TGTGCCAGCAGCCACCCCCCTCAGCCCCAGCATTTT
CDR3aa: CASSHPPQPQHF

v_gene: TRBV6-5
abundance: -
d_gene: -
j_gene: TRBJ2-1
CDR3nt: TGTGCCAGCATTGGGTCTGGCAGGGAGTACAATGAGCAGTTCTTC
CDR3aa: CASIGSGREYNEQFF

v_gene: TRBV7-9
abundance: -
d_gene: -
j_gene: TRBJ1-3
CDR3nt: TGTGCCAGCAGCAAAAGAACACAGGCTCTCTCTGGAAACACCATATATTTT
CDR3aa: CASSKRTQALSGNTIYF

v_gene: TRBV2
abundance: -
d_gene: TRBD1
j_gene: TRBJ1-1
CDR3nt: TGTGCCAGCGAGGGACAGGGATTGAACACTGAAGCTTTCTTT
CDR3aa: CASEGQGLNTEAFF

v_gene: TRBV15
abundance: -
d_gene: -
j_gene: TRBJ2-4
CDR3nt: TGTGCCACCAGCAGGCGAGGGGCGGGGCCAATCATTCAGTACTTC
CDR3aa: CATSRRGAGPIIQYF

v_gene: TRBV4-2
abundance: -
d_gene: TRBD2
j_gene: TRBJ2-7
CDR3nt: TGTGCCAGCAGCTATGGGACTAGCGGGGTCGGCTCCTACGAGCAGTACTTC
CDR3aa: CASSYGTSGVGSYEQYF

v_gene: TRBV15
abundance: -
d_gene: -
j_gene: TRBJ2-5
CDR3nt: TGTGCCACCAGCAGGGGCCGGGAGACCCAGTACTTC
CDR3aa: CATSRGRETQYF

v_gene: TRBV19
abundance: -
d_gene: -
j_gene: TRBJ1-1
CDR3nt: TGTGCCAGTAGTATGGATTGGAGTAACACTGAAGCTTTCTTT
CDR3aa: CASSMDWSNTEAFF

v_gene: TRBV18
abundance: -
d_gene: -
j_gene: TRBJ1-6
CDR3nt: TGTGCCAGCTCATTGAGCTCCTATAATTCACCCCTCCACTTT
CDR3aa: CASSLSSYNSPLHF

v_gene: TRBV4-1
abundance: -
d_gene: -
j_gene: TRBJ1-1
CDR3nt: TGCGCCAGCAGCCAAGATGGGACACCTTACATGAACACTGAAGCTTTCTTT
CDR3aa: CASSQDGTPYMNTEAFF

v_gene: TRBV7-2
abundance: -
d_gene: -
j_gene: TRBJ2-5
CDR3nt: TGTGCCAGCAGCTTAGCGGGGAGAGGGGAGACCCAGTACTTC
CDR3aa: CASSLAGRGETQYF

v_gene: TRBV15
abundance: -
d_gene: TRBD2
j_gene: TRBJ2-1
CDR3nt: TGTGCCACCAGCAGTAGCCCAGCGGGGGGTAAAGTAGAGCAGTTCTTC
CDR3aa: CATSSSPAGGKVEQFF

v_gene: TRBV9
abundance: -
d_gene: -
j_gene: TRBJ2-3
CDR3nt: TGTGCCAGCAGCGTCGGGGTCGCAGATACGCAGTATTTT
CDR3aa: CASSVGVADTQYF

v_gene: TRBV2
abundance: -
d_gene: -
j_gene: TRBJ2-1
CDR3nt: TGTGCCAGCAGTGGACTAGGTTCCAACAATGAGCAGTTCTTC
CDR3aa: CASSGLGSNNEQFF

v_gene: TRBV3-1/TRBV3-2
abundance: -
d_gene: -
j_gene: TRBJ1-6
CDR3nt: TGTGCCAGCAGCCACGGCGGGGGGGTGGATTCACCCCTCCACTTT
CDR3aa: CASSHGGGVDSPLHF